The sequence of this T cell receptor (beta chain) was determined in a study of T-cell memory formation after mild COVID-19. Notes on the study in general: Day 15 to 85 contracting clones showed balanced CD4/CD8; day 15 to 37 expanders favored CD4+.

MiXCR, applied by TCRdb to the 5' RACE reads, yields one record per CDR3 protein. The sample shows some 160,000 distinct CDR3 sequences, 13% of them seen only once. This clonotype was picked up a small number of times. Its target is not known. The receptor was isolated from a man younger than 30 who had mild COVID-19 (a few samples of this study predate the infection). Cell type and time point are not known. The sequenced material came from PBMCs or a T cell subset sorted from them (not recorded which).

The CDR3 coding sequence is TGTGCCAGCAGCTTATTAACAGGCGGGGAAAAACTGTTTTTT. Amino acid sequence: CASSLLTGGEKLFF. The chain combines TRBV7-2 with TRBJ1-4; TRBD1 might be the D (5 bases). There are 14 residues in the CDR3. V was pared by 2 bases and J by 8 bases, with 12 bases between. Germline lookup yields CDR1 SGHTA and CDR2 FQGNSA.